These 10 T cell receptor beta chains came from one sample sequenced in a study of graft-versus-host responses after intestinal transplantation. Antigens for these TCRs are unknown. Using immunoSEQ multiplex PCR, the repertoire was profiled, and TCRdb retains in-frame clones only, with some absent. The sample consists of tens of thousands of clones, over 85% of them appearing once. Sample: unstimulated CD8+ T cells sorted from spleen or lymph node cells, taken before intestinal transplant. These receptors originate from a human donor who received an intestinal transplant.

The V gene is TRBV6-5, the J gene TRBJ1-1; D perhaps matches TRBD1 (5 bases). From germline, CDR1 is MNHEY and CDR2 SVGAGI. V was pared by 4 bases and J by 2 bases, with 17 bases between. There are 16 residues in the CDR3. The CDR3 DNA sequence: TGTGCCAGCAGTTCCACCTTGACAGAGGTAAACACTGAAGCTTTCTTT. Protein sequence: CASSSTLTEVNTEAFF.

This clone appeared once. V usage is TRBV27 and J usage is TRBJ2-7; D is uncertain. V was shortened by 5 bases and J by 2 bases, with 13 bases between the two germline ends. The CDR3 extends over 14 amino acids. Per the germline V gene, CDR1 is MNHEY and CDR2 is SMNVEV (reference sequence). CDR3 in amino acids: CASSLGPLPYEQYF. CDR3 bases: TGTGCCAGCAGTCTCGGACCCCTTCCCTACGAGCAGTACTTC.

The J gene is TRBJ2-1, the V gene TRBV5-1, with TRBD2 identical over 8 bases. In germline, CDR1 is SGHRS, CDR2 YFSETQ. After removal of 5 bases from V and 4 bases from J, the junction contained 5 bases not matched to a gene. CDR3 length: 14 residues. CDR3: CASRVSGAYNEQFF. CDR3 DNA: TGCGCCAGCAGAGTTAGCGGGGCTTACAATGAGCAGTTCTTC.

The chain is built from TRBV28 and TRBJ2-7; 9 positions match TRBD1. V was pared by 10 bases and J by 5 bases, with 9 bases of the junction left unmatched. The CDR3 consists of 13 residues. The germline CDR1 and CDR2 sequences are MDHEN and SYDVKM. CDR3 loop: CATTGTGLDEQYF. DNA of the CDR3: TGTGCCACCACCGGGACAGGGCTTGACGAGCAGTACTTC.

The rearrangement joins TRBV4-1 to TRBJ1-1, with TRBD1 as a possible D gene (6 bases). V shed 4 bases and J shed 3 bases, with 9 bases lying between them. This CDR3 comprises 13 residues. Germline assignment: CDR1 MGHRA and CDR2 YSYEKL. Here the CDR3 DNA reads TGCGCCAGCAGCCGCAACAGGGACACTGAAGCTTTCTTT. Translating gives CASSRNRDTEAFF.

This clone was counted a single time. V and J are TRBV13 and TRBJ2-1; 9 bases agree with TRBD2. The V segment lost 8 bases and the J segment 10 bases; nucleotides outside the gene matches: 15. Germline loops: CDR1 PRHDT, CDR2 FYEKMQ (reference sequence). CDR3 size: 15 residues. The CDR3 sequence: CASYPRGGRALEQFF. The CDR3 DNA reads TGTGCCAGCTACCCCCGGGGCGGGAGGGCCCTCGAGCAGTTCTTC.

The chain links TRBV30 to TRBJ2-7; D is uncertain. V dropped 2 bases and J dropped 1 base, with 12 bases sitting between them. The CDR3 length is 14 residues. Germline lookup yields CDR1 GTSNPN and CDR2 SVGIG (reference sequence). This CDR3 is CAWSWVGWSYEQYF. The CDR3 DNA sequence: TGTGCCTGGAGTTGGGTGGGGTGGTCCTACGAGCAGTACTTC.

The chain joins TRBV9 to TRBJ2-1; 11 nucleotides match TRBD2. V was clipped by 2 bases and J by 2 bases; unmatched bases: 9. Germline V gene lookup returns CDR1 SGDLS and CDR2 YYNGEE. The CDR3 runs 18 residues. The CDR3 spells CASSVRSSGRTTYNEQFF. The CDR3 region has the DNA TGTGCCAGCAGCGTCCGATCTAGCGGGAGGACTACCTACAATGAGCAGTTCTTC.

The chain recombines TRBV29-1 with TRBJ2-5, with D perhaps TRBD1 or TRBD2 (5 bases each). The germline gives CDR1 SQVTM, CDR2 ANQGSEA. Trimming took 1 base from V and 4 from J, leaving 19 bases between them. This CDR3 has 16 residues. The CDR3 loop reads CSVEVSLVGAGETQYF. The CDR3 nucleotides are TGCAGCGTTGAAGTGTCCCTGGTCGGGGCTGGAGAGACCCAGTACTTC.

The chain joins TRBV6-5 to TRBJ1-4; D remains unclear. This CDR3 has 12 amino acids. Trimming shortened V by 7 bases and J by 6 bases, and 9 bases separated the two germline ends. CDR1 and CDR2 from the germline V gene are MNHEY and SVGAGI. The CDR3 sequence: CASTSGDEKLFF. The CDR3 nucleotides are TGTGCCAGCACTTCCGGGGATGAAAAACTGTTTTTT.